This T cell receptor beta chain was profiled in a study of blood T cells in healthy people across ages. It was with a sample-barcoded 5' primer and a J-beta primer mix that a second PCR of about 6 to 12 cycles was run. MiXCR, applied by TCRdb to the 5' RACE reads, yields one record per CDR3 protein. This sample has 2 million or so distinct CDR3 sequences, with around half found just once. The ends lost 7 bases at V and 10 bases at J; junction bases unmatched: 10. This CDR3 contains 14 residues. Germline V gives CDR1 MNHEY, CDR2 SMNVEV (reference sequence). The sequenced material came from blood. The TCR was taken from a woman aged 40 to 50 in good health. The chain has TRBV27 and TRBJ1-6, with 7 bases matching TRBD1. Here the CDR3 reads CASTPDRVRSPLHF. The CDR3 nucleotides read TGTGCCAGCACCCCTGACAGGGTCAGGTCACCCCTCCACTTT.